This section outlines one T cell receptor beta chain sequence together with its context. Using immunoSEQ multiplex PCR, the repertoire was profiled, and TCRdb retains in-frame clones only, with some absent. The table lists a few hundred thousand clones, around four fifths of them singletons. These data come from a study of blood T cell repertoires in COVID-19. Whole-study context: There were acute and convalescent COVID-19 samples, and they came from the United States, Italy and Spain. PBMCs, B-cell-depleted T cells, or T cells were the source of the cDNA or gDNA that made up the material.

CDR3 length: 14 amino acids. The V gene lost 9 bases and the J gene lost 5 bases, with 15 bases spanning the gap. CDR1 is SGHRS and CDR2 is YFSETQ in the germline V gene. The specimen sequenced was peripheral blood. The J gene is TRBJ1-6, the V gene TRBV5-1; no clear D gene. The TCR was taken from a woman older than 75 with COVID-19, enrolled during active disease. CDR3 DNA sequence: TGCGCCATCCCCGGCGGGGTGGATAATTCACCCCTCCACTTT. Translated: CAIPGGVDNSPLHF.